This TCR beta chain was documented in a study of monozygotic twins with inflammatory bowel disease. Overall study findings and caveats: Findings did not support one strong IBD-associated signal or clonotype. With others, IBD patients shared fewer clonotypes than healthy twins did, especially with disease activity. Diversity of TCRbeta measured by inverse Simpson was lower in IBD patients than in healthy co-twins.

TCRdb processed the 5' RACE reads again and assigns one entry to each CDR3 protein, with no DNA. The table lists approximately 210,000 distinct CDR3 sequences. With regard to this clonotype: Its antigen remains unidentified.

Per donor there was one draw, yielding a blood sample of roughly 2.3 ml. The sequence derives from a human donor with ulcerative colitis or Crohn's disease, or a healthy co-twin of an affected twin (not recorded which). Sample: blood.

CDR3 in amino acids: CSVGRFDEQFF. V usage is TRBV29-1 and J usage is TRBJ2-1. Germline V CDR1 and CDR2: SQVTM, ANQGSEA. The CDR3 length is 11 residues.